A selection of T cell receptor beta chains follows, all from one sample in a study of T-cell reconstitution after alpha-beta-depleted transplantation in children. TCRdb reprocessed the PCR reads via MiXCR and lists one record per CDR3 protein. This sample has roughly 420,000 distinct CDR3 sequences, with around 15% found just once. The sample was PBMCs, mostly from graft donor cells, taken 360 days after TCRalphabeta/CD19-depleted stem cell transplant. Receptor source: a boy under three years old who had a stem cell transplant for Wiskott-Aldrich syndrome, so the T cells may come from the graft donor. Both conserved end residues are part of each CDR3. Fields, in order: CDR3 DNA, CDR3 protein, D gene, clone size, J gene, V gene. The D gene is left open where the match is weak. Expanded clones get a size class; other rows say once, few or many, or leave the size out.

CDR3 DNA: TGCAGTGCTATACAGTCCTCTGGGGCCAACGTCCTGACTTTC
CDR3 protein: CSAIQSSGANVLTF
D gene: NA
clone size: few
J gene: TRBJ2-6
V gene: TRBV20-1

CDR3 DNA: TGTGCCATCCGGGGGGGCGGAGTCTCTGGGGCCAACGTCCTGACTTTC
CDR3 protein: CAIRGGGVSGANVLTF
D gene: TRBD2
clone size: NA
J gene: TRBJ2-6
V gene: TRBV10-3

CDR3 DNA: TGTGCCAGCAGTTTACTCTCCATGAACACTGAAGCTTTCTTT
CDR3 protein: CASSLLSMNTEAFF
D gene: NA
clone size: few
J gene: TRBJ1-1
V gene: TRBV12-3/TRBV12-4

CDR3 DNA: TGCGCCAGCAGCACGGGACAGGGGGTTTGTCGCAGAAAAAATGAGCAGTTCTTC
CDR3 protein: CASSTGQGVCRRKNEQFF
D gene: TRBD1
clone size: NA
J gene: TRBJ2-1
V gene: TRBV5-1

CDR3 DNA: TGCGCCAGCAGCCCAGACAGAGGCTCTGGGGCCAACGTCCTGACTTTC
CDR3 protein: CASSPDRGSGANVLTF
D gene: NA
clone size: many
J gene: TRBJ2-6
V gene: TRBV5-1

CDR3 DNA: TGCGCCAGCAGCCAGGCTAGCGGGAGGGCTCTCAATGAGCAGTTCTTC
CDR3 protein: CASSQASGRALNEQFF
D gene: TRBD2
clone size: NA
J gene: TRBJ2-1
V gene: TRBV4-3

CDR3 DNA: TGCAGTGCTAGAGATGGGAGGGGACAAAGGATCTCTGGGGCCAACGTCCTGACTTTC
CDR3 protein: CSARDGRGQRISGANVLTF
D gene: NA
clone size: NA
J gene: TRBJ2-6
V gene: TRBV20-1

CDR3 DNA: TGTGCCAGCAGTTACTCGGGGGGGACCCTGTCCTACAATGAGCAGTTCTTC
CDR3 protein: CASSYSGGTLSYNEQFF
D gene: TRBD2
clone size: few
J gene: TRBJ2-1
V gene: TRBV6-5

CDR3 DNA: TGCGCCAGCAATAAAGACAGGGATGAGCAGTTCTTC
CDR3 protein: CASNKDRDEQFF
D gene: TRBD1
clone size: few
J gene: TRBJ2-1
V gene: TRBV5-1

CDR3 DNA: TGCAGTGCTAACAGGGGGTTGCTCCAAGAGACCCAGTACTTC
CDR3 protein: CSANRGLLQETQYF
D gene: TRBD1
clone size: NA
J gene: TRBJ2-5
V gene: TRBV20-1

CDR3 DNA: TGCAGCGCTACAGGGGAAGGGCAGTACTTC
CDR3 protein: CSATGEGQYF
D gene: TRBD1
clone size: many
J gene: TRBJ2-7
V gene: TRBV29-1

CDR3 DNA: TGTGCCAGCAGTTACTCAGGACCCCACGGAGATACGCAGTATTTT
CDR3 protein: CASSYSGPHGDTQYF
D gene: NA
clone size: few
J gene: TRBJ2-3
V gene: TRBV6-5

CDR3 DNA: TGTGCCAGCGGGCGGGGGCCCGCGAACACCGGGGAGCTGTTTTTT
CDR3 protein: CASGRGPANTGELFF
D gene: NA
clone size: NA
J gene: TRBJ2-2
V gene: TRBV7-2

CDR3 DNA: TGTGCCAGCAGTTACTACCTGCGAAACACCGGGGAGCTGTTTTTT
CDR3 protein: CASSYYLRNTGELFF
D gene: NA
clone size: NA
J gene: TRBJ2-2
V gene: TRBV6-2/TRBV6-3

CDR3 DNA: TGTGCCAGCAGCTTAGGACAGTACCAAGAGACCCAGTACTTC
CDR3 protein: CASSLGQYQETQYF
D gene: NA
clone size: many
J gene: TRBJ2-5
V gene: TRBV5-1

CDR3 DNA: TGCGCCAGCAGCTTGGATCTAGCGGGGGGGCAAGAGACCCAGTACTTC
CDR3 protein: CASSLDLAGGQETQYF
D gene: TRBD2
clone size: few
J gene: TRBJ2-5
V gene: TRBV5-1

CDR3 DNA: TGCAGTGCTAGTGGGCAGGGATCAGGCCTTACAGATACGCAGTATTTT
CDR3 protein: CSASGQGSGLTDTQYF
D gene: NA
clone size: NA
J gene: TRBJ2-3
V gene: TRBV20-1

CDR3 DNA: TGCAGTGCTAGAGCACATGGCTACACCTTC
CDR3 protein: CSARAHGYTF
D gene: NA
clone size: NA
J gene: TRBJ1-2
V gene: TRBV20-1

CDR3 DNA: TGTGCCAGCAGTGAATGGAGGGGCCGTGGGTTAGAGACCCAGTACTTC
CDR3 protein: CASSEWRGRGLETQYF
D gene: NA
clone size: NA
J gene: TRBJ2-5
V gene: TRBV25-1

CDR3 DNA: TGTGCCAGCAGTTATTTTGCGGGGCGGAGCACAGATACGCAGTATTTT
CDR3 protein: CASSYFAGRSTDTQYF
D gene: NA
clone size: NA
J gene: TRBJ2-3
V gene: TRBV6-5

CDR3 DNA: TGTGCCAGCAGTTTTCTCCGAACCCGGGACAATGAGCAGTTCTTC
CDR3 protein: CASSFLRTRDNEQFF
D gene: NA
clone size: few
J gene: TRBJ2-1
V gene: TRBV6-5

CDR3 DNA: TGTGCCAGCAGCTTAGAATCGGAACAGGGGCGCGGCGGGGAGCTGTTTTTT
CDR3 protein: CASSLESEQGRGGELFF
D gene: TRBD1
clone size: few
J gene: TRBJ2-2
V gene: TRBV11-2

CDR3 DNA: TGCGCCAGCAGCCTGGGGCGAAATGAGCAGTTCTTC
CDR3 protein: CASSLGRNEQFF
D gene: NA
clone size: many
J gene: TRBJ2-1
V gene: TRBV12-3/TRBV12-4

CDR3 DNA: TGTGCCAGCAGCCTTCCGAAGGGGACCAGCCCTAACATTCAGTACTTC
CDR3 protein: CASSLPKGTSPNIQYF
D gene: NA
clone size: NA
J gene: TRBJ2-4
V gene: TRBV5-5

CDR3 DNA: TGCGCCAGCAGCTTGTCAGCGGGCTACGAGCAGTACTTC
CDR3 protein: CASSLSAGYEQYF
D gene: NA
clone size: many
J gene: TRBJ2-7
V gene: TRBV5-1

CDR3 DNA: TGTGCCAGCAGTCGTTCGGGAGTCAACACCGGGGAGCTGTTTTTT
CDR3 protein: CASSRSGVNTGELFF
D gene: NA
clone size: NA
J gene: TRBJ2-2
V gene: TRBV3-1

CDR3 DNA: TGTGCCAGCAACCCGTTAGGGGCGAACACTGAAGCTTTCTTT
CDR3 protein: CASNPLGANTEAFF
D gene: NA
clone size: few
J gene: TRBJ1-1
V gene: TRBV12-3/TRBV12-4

CDR3 DNA: TGTGCCAGCAGTTCTTACCGGGACAGGAGAGGCAATTCACCCCTCCACTTT
CDR3 protein: CASSSYRDRRGNSPLHF
D gene: TRBD1
clone size: many
J gene: TRBJ1-6
V gene: TRBV28

CDR3 DNA: TGTGCCACCAGCAGAGATAGGAGCTCCTACAATGAGCAGTTCTTC
CDR3 protein: CATSRDRSSYNEQFF
D gene: NA
clone size: few
J gene: TRBJ2-1
V gene: TRBV15

CDR3 DNA: TGCGCCAGCAGCTCGAGACCGGGACTAGGTCGAGAGCAGTTCTTC
CDR3 protein: CASSSRPGLGREQFF
D gene: TRBD2
clone size: few
J gene: TRBJ2-1
V gene: TRBV5-1

CDR3 DNA: TGTGCCAGTACCCCCGGGACCGTCACCGGGGAGCTGTTTTTT
CDR3 protein: CASTPGTVTGELFF
D gene: NA
clone size: NA
J gene: TRBJ2-2
V gene: TRBV19

CDR3 DNA: TGTGCCAGCAGCGTAGGGCTAGATAGGTACGAGCAGTACTTC
CDR3 protein: CASSVGLDRYEQYF
D gene: NA
clone size: few
J gene: TRBJ2-7
V gene: TRBV9

CDR3 DNA: TGCGCCAGCAGCCAAGATTCGACCCTAAGCAGGAGGGGCTACGAGCAGTACTTC
CDR3 protein: CASSQDSTLSRRGYEQYF
D gene: NA
clone size: NA
J gene: TRBJ2-7
V gene: TRBV4-3

CDR3 DNA: TGTGCCAGCAGAGTTACCTATGGCATACTCCAAGAGACCCAGTACTTC
CDR3 protein: CASRVTYGILQETQYF
D gene: NA
clone size: NA
J gene: TRBJ2-5
V gene: TRBV12-3/TRBV12-4

CDR3 DNA: TGTGCCAGCAGACAGGGGGGCGACGGCGAGCAGTACTTC
CDR3 protein: CASRQGGDGEQYF
D gene: TRBD1
clone size: few
J gene: TRBJ2-7
V gene: TRBV2

CDR3 DNA: TGTGCCACCAGTGATACGAAAGCGGGGGGCCCGAGCTCCTACAATGAGCAGTTCTTC
CDR3 protein: CATSDTKAGGPSSYNEQFF
D gene: TRBD2
clone size: NA
J gene: TRBJ2-1
V gene: TRBV24-1

CDR3 DNA: TGTGCCAGCAGTTACGACCATGAGCAGTTCTTC
CDR3 protein: CASSYDHEQFF
D gene: NA
clone size: few
J gene: TRBJ2-1
V gene: TRBV6-2/TRBV6-3

CDR3 DNA: TGTGCCAGTAGTATGCGAACAGGCCCGACTACTGAGCAGTTCTTC
CDR3 protein: CASSMRTGPTTEQFF
D gene: NA
clone size: NA
J gene: TRBJ2-1
V gene: TRBV19

CDR3 DNA: TGTGCCAGCAGTGGACAGTCCTCCTACGAGCAGTACTTC
CDR3 protein: CASSGQSSYEQYF
D gene: NA
clone size: many
J gene: TRBJ2-7
V gene: TRBV12-3/TRBV12-4

CDR3 DNA: TGTGCCAGCAGCTTTCGGGGATTAAACACTGAAGCTTTCTTT
CDR3 protein: CASSFRGLNTEAFF
D gene: NA
clone size: many
J gene: TRBJ1-1
V gene: TRBV5-6

CDR3 DNA: TGTGCCAGCAGCCGCAAACTAGAATCACCCCTCCACTTT
CDR3 protein: CASSRKLESPLHF
D gene: NA
clone size: few
J gene: TRBJ1-6
V gene: TRBV11-2

CDR3 DNA: TGCACGGTGCAGTCGGAAGCTTTCTTT
CDR3 protein: CTVQSEAFF
D gene: NA
clone size: few
J gene: TRBJ1-1
V gene: TRBV29-1

CDR3 DNA: TGTGCCAGCAGTTTGGGTCTAGCCCACAATGAGCAGTTCTTC
CDR3 protein: CASSLGLAHNEQFF
D gene: NA
clone size: many
J gene: TRBJ2-1
V gene: TRBV12-3/TRBV12-4

CDR3 DNA: TGTGCCAGCAGCTTAAGACGAGGGAATGAGCAGTTCTTC
CDR3 protein: CASSLRRGNEQFF
D gene: NA
clone size: many
J gene: TRBJ2-1
V gene: TRBV7-7

CDR3 DNA: TGCGCCAGCAGCTTGAGCTCCCTCAATGAGCAGTTCTTC
CDR3 protein: CASSLSSLNEQFF
D gene: NA
clone size: few
J gene: TRBJ2-1
V gene: TRBV5-1

CDR3 DNA: TGTGCCAGCAGCTGGACTCCGCTTGAGCAGTTCTTC
CDR3 protein: CASSWTPLEQFF
D gene: NA
clone size: NA
J gene: TRBJ2-1
V gene: TRBV25-1

CDR3 DNA: TGTGGCAGCAGTGAAGGGACTAGACCCTCCAATGAGCAGTTCTTC
CDR3 protein: CGSSEGTRPSNEQFF
D gene: TRBD2
clone size: NA
J gene: TRBJ2-1
V gene: TRBV6-4

CDR3 DNA: TGTGCCAGCAGCCCACTCTTGGGTGAGCAGTTCTTC
CDR3 protein: CASSPLLGEQFF
D gene: NA
clone size: many
J gene: TRBJ2-1
V gene: TRBV3-1

CDR3 DNA: TGTGCCAGCAGTCATACACCAGCCTCCTTTTACGAGCAGTACTTC
CDR3 protein: CASSHTPASFYEQYF
D gene: NA
clone size: few
J gene: TRBJ2-7
V gene: TRBV12-3/TRBV12-4

CDR3 DNA: TGCGCCAGCAGCTTGACGGGGGGACTAGCGGTCCCCTACGAGCAGTACTTC
CDR3 protein: CASSLTGGLAVPYEQYF
D gene: TRBD2
clone size: few
J gene: TRBJ2-7
V gene: TRBV5-1

CDR3 DNA: TGTGCCAGTAGTATTAAAGGGCTAGCGAAAAATGAGCAGTTCTTC
CDR3 protein: CASSIKGLAKNEQFF
D gene: NA
clone size: NA
J gene: TRBJ2-1
V gene: TRBV19

CDR3 DNA: TGTGCCAGCAGTTTAGGTTGGTTACAGTACTTC
CDR3 protein: CASSLGWLQYF
D gene: NA
clone size: few
J gene: TRBJ2-7
V gene: TRBV12-3/TRBV12-4

CDR3 DNA: TGTGCCAGCAGCCCTGGGTGGCAGGGGTCAGATACGCAGTATTTT
CDR3 protein: CASSPGWQGSDTQYF
D gene: NA
clone size: NA
J gene: TRBJ2-3
V gene: TRBV28

CDR3 DNA: TGTGCCTGGAGTGTACGGAGGACAGGGGGCCCAAGGACCTACGAGCAGTACTTC
CDR3 protein: CAWSVRRTGGPRTYEQYF
D gene: TRBD1
clone size: NA
J gene: TRBJ2-7
V gene: TRBV30

CDR3 DNA: TGTGCCAGCAGTCCCCTGACAGACCTACAAGAGACCCAGTACTTC
CDR3 protein: CASSPLTDLQETQYF
D gene: NA
clone size: NA
J gene: TRBJ2-5
V gene: TRBV28

CDR3 DNA: TGTGCCACCAGCAGAGATTACTGGGATCCCGCGGAGACCCAGTACTTC
CDR3 protein: CATSRDYWDPAETQYF
D gene: NA
clone size: NA
J gene: TRBJ2-5
V gene: TRBV15

CDR3 DNA: TGTGCCAGCAGCTCTCTAGCGGGAGCACCCACCGGGGAGCTGTTTTTT
CDR3 protein: CASSSLAGAPTGELFF
D gene: TRBD2
clone size: few
J gene: TRBJ2-2
V gene: TRBV5-5